This T cell receptor beta chain was obtained from a study of cytomegalovirus exposure and HLA in healthy donors. General observations from the study: The study put 150 to 200 TCR beta chains on its list as cytomegalovirus-associated. When analyzed later, a missense DCLRE1C variant was found to be linked to TCR beta V- and J-gene trimming. In an earlier analysis, productive rearrangement rates for most beta V segments clustered near 87% or 30%.

PCR used 60 Vbeta primers and 13 Jbeta primers. This table comes from immunoSEQ multiplex PCR, and its TCRdb copy is limited to in-frame clones, with some not included. This sample yields around 130,000 clones, of which 74% are seen a single time; approximately 7% belongs to the top ten. This CDR3 spans 13 amino acids. Per germline, CDR1 SGHAT and CDR2 FQDESV (reference sequence). Trimming removed 4 bases at V and 4 bases at J, with 7 bases between. As concerns this clone: The antigen is undetermined.

The sequenced sample was PBMCs. This clonotype was sampled from a man aged 35 to 55 in good health and CMV-seropositive. The gene calls are TRBV11-1 and TRBJ2-2; maybe TRBD2 (5 bases). The CDR3 here is CASSSRATGELFF. The CDR3 DNA sequence: TGTGCCAGCAGCTCGCGGGCCACCGGGGAGCTGTTTTTT.